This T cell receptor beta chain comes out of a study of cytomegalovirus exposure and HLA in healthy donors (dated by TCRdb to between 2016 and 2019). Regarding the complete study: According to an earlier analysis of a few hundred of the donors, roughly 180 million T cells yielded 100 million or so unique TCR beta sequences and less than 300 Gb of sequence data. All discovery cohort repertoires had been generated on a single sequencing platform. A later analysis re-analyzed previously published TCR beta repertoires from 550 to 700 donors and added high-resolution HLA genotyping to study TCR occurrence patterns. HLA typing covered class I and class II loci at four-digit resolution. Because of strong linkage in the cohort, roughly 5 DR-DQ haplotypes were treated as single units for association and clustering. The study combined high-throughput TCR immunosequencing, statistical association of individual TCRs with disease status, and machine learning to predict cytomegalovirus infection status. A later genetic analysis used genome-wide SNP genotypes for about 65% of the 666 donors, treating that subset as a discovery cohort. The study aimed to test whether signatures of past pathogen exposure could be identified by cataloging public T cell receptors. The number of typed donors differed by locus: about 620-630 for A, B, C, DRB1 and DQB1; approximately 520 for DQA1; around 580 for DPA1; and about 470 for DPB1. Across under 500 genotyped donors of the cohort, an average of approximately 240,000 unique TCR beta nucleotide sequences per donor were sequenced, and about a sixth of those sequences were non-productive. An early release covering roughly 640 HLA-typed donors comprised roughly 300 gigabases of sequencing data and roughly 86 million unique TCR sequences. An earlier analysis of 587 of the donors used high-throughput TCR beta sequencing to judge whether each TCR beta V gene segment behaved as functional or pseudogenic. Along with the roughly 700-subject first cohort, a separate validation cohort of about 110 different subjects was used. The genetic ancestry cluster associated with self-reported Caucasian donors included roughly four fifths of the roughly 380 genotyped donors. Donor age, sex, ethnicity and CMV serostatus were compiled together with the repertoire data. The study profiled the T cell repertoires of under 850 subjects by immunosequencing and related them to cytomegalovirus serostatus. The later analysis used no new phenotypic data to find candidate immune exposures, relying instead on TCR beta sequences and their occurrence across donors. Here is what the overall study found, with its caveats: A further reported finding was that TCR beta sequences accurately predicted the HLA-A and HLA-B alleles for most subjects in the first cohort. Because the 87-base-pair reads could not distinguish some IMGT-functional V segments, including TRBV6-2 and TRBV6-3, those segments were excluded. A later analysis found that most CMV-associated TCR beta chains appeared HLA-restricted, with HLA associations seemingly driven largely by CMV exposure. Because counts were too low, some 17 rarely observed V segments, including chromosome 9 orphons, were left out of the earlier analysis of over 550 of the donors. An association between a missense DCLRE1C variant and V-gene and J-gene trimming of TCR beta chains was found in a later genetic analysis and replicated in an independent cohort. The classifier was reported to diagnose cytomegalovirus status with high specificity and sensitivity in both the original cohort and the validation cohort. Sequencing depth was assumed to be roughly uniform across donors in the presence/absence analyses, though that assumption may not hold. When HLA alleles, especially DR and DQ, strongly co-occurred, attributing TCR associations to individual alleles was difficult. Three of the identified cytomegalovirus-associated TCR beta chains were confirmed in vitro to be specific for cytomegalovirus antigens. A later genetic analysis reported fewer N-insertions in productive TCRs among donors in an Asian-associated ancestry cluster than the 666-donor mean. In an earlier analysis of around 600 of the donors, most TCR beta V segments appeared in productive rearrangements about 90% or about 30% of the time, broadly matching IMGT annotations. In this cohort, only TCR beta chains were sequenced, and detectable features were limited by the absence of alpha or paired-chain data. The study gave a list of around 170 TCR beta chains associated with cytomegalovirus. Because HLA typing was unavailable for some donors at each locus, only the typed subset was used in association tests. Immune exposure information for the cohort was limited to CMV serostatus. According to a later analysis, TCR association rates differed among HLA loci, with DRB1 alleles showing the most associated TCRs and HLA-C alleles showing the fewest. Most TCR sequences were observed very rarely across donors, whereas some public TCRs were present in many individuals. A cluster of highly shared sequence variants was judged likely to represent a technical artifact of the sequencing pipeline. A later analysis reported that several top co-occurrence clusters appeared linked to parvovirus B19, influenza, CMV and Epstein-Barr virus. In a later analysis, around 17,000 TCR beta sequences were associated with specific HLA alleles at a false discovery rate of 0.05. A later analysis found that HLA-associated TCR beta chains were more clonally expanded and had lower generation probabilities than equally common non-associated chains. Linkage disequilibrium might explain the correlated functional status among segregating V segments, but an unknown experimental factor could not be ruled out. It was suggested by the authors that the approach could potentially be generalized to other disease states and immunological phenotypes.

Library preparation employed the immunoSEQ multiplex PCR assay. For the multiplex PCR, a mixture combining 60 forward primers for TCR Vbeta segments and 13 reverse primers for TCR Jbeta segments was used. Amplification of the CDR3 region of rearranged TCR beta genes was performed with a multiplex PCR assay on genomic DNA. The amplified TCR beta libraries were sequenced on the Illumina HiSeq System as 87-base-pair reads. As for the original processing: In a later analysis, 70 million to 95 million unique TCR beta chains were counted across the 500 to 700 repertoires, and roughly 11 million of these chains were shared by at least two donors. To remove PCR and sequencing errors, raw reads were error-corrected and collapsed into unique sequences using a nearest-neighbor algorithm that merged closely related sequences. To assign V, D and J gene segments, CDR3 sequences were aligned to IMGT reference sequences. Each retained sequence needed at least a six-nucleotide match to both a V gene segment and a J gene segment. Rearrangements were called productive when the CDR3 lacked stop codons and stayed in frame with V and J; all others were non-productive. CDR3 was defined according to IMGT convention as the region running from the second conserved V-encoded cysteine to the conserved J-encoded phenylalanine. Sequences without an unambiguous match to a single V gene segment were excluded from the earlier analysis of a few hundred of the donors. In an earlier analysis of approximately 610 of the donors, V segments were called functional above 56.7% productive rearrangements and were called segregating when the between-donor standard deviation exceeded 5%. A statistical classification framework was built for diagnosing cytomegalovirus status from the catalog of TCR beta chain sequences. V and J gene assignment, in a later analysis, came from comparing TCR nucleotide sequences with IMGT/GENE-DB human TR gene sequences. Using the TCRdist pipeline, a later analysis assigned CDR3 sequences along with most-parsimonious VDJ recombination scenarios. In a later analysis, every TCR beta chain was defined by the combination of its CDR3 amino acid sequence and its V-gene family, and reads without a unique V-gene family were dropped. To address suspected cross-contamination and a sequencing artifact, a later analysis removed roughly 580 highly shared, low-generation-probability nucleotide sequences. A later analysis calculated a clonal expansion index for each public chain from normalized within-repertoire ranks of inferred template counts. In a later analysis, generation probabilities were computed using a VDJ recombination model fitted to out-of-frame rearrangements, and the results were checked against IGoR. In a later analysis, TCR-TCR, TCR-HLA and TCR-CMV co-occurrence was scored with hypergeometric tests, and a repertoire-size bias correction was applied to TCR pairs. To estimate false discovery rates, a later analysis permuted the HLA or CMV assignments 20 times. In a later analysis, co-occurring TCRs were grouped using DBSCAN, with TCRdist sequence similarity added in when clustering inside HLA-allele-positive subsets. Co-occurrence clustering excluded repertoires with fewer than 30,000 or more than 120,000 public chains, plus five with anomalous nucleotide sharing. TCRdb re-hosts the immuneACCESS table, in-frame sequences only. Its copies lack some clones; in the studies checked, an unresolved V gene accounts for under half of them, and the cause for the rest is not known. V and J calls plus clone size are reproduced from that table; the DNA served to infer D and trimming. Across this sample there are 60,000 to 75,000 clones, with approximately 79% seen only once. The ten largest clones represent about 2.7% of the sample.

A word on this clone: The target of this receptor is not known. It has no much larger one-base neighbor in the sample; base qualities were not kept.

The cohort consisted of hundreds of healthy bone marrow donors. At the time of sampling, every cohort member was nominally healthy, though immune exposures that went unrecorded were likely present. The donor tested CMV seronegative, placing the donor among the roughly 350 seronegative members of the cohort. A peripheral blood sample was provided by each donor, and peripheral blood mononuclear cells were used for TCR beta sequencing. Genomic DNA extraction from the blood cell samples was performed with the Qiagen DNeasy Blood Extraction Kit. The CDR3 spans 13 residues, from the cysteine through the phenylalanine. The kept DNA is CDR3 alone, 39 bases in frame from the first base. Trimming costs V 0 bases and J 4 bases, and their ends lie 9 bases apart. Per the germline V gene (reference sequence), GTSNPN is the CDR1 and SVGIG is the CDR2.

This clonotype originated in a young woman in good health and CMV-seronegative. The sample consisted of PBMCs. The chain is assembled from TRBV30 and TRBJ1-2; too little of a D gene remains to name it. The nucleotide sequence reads TGTGCCTGGAGTGTAGGCGGATCCTATGGCTACACCTTC. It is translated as CAWSVGGSYGYTF.